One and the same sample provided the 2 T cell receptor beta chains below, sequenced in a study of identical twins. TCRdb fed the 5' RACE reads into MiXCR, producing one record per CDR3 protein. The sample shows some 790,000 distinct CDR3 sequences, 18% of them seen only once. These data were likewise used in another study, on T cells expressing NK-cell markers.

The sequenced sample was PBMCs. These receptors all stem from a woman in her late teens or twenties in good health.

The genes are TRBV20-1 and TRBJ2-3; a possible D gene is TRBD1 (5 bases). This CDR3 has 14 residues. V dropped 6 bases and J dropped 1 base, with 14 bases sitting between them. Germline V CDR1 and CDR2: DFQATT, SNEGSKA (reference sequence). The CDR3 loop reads CSALLGARTDTQYF. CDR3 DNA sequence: TGCAGTGCCCTTCTTGGGGCCCGCACAGATACGCAGTATTTT.

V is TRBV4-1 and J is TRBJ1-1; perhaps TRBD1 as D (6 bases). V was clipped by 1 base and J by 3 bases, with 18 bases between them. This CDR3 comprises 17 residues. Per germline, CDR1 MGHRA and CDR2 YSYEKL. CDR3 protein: CASSQVSPGHRDTEAFF. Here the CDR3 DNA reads TGCGCCAGCAGCCAAGTTTCCCCAGGGCACAGGGACACTGAAGCTTTCTTT.